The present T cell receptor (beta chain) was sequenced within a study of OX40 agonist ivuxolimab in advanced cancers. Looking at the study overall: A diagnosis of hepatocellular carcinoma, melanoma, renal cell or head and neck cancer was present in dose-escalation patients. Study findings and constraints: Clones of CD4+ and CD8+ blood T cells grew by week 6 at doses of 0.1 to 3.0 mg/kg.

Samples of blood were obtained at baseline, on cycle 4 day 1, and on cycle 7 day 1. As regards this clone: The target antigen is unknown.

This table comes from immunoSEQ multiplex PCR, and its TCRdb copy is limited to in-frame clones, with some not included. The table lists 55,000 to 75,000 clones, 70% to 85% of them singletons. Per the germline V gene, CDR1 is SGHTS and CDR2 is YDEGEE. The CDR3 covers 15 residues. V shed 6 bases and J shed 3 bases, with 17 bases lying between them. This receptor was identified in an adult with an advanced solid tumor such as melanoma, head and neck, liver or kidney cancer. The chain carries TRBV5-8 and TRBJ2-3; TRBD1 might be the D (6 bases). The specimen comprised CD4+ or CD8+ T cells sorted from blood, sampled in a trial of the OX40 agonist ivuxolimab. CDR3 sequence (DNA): TGTGCCAGCATACAATCAGGGGTCGGGACAGATACGCAGTATTTT. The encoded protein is CASIQSGVGTDTQYF.